The 7 T cell receptor beta chains in this list originate from one sample, sequenced in a study of blood T cell repertoires in COVID-19. Profiling relied on immunoSEQ multiplex PCR, and the TCRdb table lists in-frame clones only, not all of them. The table records about 360,000 clones, about four fifths of them present only once. Sequencing used peripheral blood. These receptors all stem from a human donor with acute or convalescent COVID-19. The donor label of this sample is uncertain.

This chain uses TRBV18 with TRBJ1-1; the match to TRBD1 covers 7 bases. CDR3 size: 13 residues. The J segment lost 7 bases and the V segment lost 5 bases, leaving 7 bases of the junction unmatched. Germline assignment: CDR1 KGHSH and CDR2 LQKENI. CDR3 region: CASSVSQGVEAFF. DNA of the CDR3: TGTGCCAGCTCAGTATCTCAGGGGGTTGAAGCTTTCTTT.

The genes are TRBV7-2 and TRBJ2-7, with 8 bases fitting TRBD1. This CDR3 contains 15 residues. V lost 5 bases and J lost 5; bases outside the gene matches: 11. Germline V lookup: CDR1 SGHTA, CDR2 FQGNSA. The CDR3 region is CASSPQTGVGNEQYF. The DNA for the CDR3 is TGTGCCAGCAGCCCCCAGACAGGGGTGGGTAACGAGCAGTACTTC.

The chain links TRBV5-5 to TRBJ1-5; D unclear. V lost 2 bases to trimming and J lost 0 bases, with 6 bases between them. The CDR3 totals 14 residues. CDR1 is SGHKS, CDR2 YYEKEE, per germline (reference sequence). The CDR3 is CASSFGFSNQPQHF. The CDR3 DNA sequence: TGTGCCAGCAGCTTCGGTTTTAGCAATCAGCCCCAGCATTTT.

V gene TRBV5-1 combines with J gene TRBJ2-6; a possible D gene is TRBD1 (5 bases). V lost 0 bases to trimming and J lost 2 bases, with 9 bases between them. Germline-derived CDR1 and CDR2 are SGHRS and YFSETQ. CDR3 size: 16 residues. This CDR3 is CASSLARVTGANVLTF. In DNA form, the CDR3 reads TGCGCCAGCAGCTTGGCCAGGGTAACTGGGGCCAACGTCCTGACTTTC.

About this clone: This same CDR3 is encoded by further DNA sequences in the sample. This CDR3 reads CAWSEQGNQPQHF. Here the CDR3 DNA reads TGTGCCTGGAGTGAACAGGGCAATCAGCCCCAGCATTTT. The chain has TRBV30 and TRBJ1-5; D possibly corresponds to TRBD1 (5 bases). Germline values: CDR1 GTSNPN, CDR2 SVGIG (reference sequence). Trimming left V 1 base short and J 2 bases short, with 6 bases between. The CDR3 is 13 amino acids.

The chain is built from TRBV2 and TRBJ1-2; tentatively, D is TRBD1 (5 bases). The CDR3 has 14 residues. Germline values: CDR1 SNHLY, CDR2 FYNNEI. V was trimmed by 6 bases and J by 4 bases, leaving 15 bases between them. The CDR3 nucleotides read TGTGCCAGCAGGGGAAACACAGGTCTCTATGGCTACACCTTC. Amino acids: CASRGNTGLYGYTF. The full variable domain, in which reference TRBV2 and TRBJ1-2 provide the parts outside the CDR3, is EPEVTQTPSHQVTQMGQEVILRCVPISNHLYFYWYRQILGQKVEFLVSFYNNEISEKSEIFDDQFSVERPDGSNFTLKIRSTKLEDSAMYFCASRGNTGLYGYTFGSGTRLTVV.

This sequence joins TRBV7-9 and TRBJ2-7, with 10 nucleotides matching TRBD1. In germline, CDR1 is SEHNR, CDR2 FQNEAQ (reference sequence). With 5 bases clipped from V and 3 bases from J, the junction kept 7 bases outside the gene matches. This CDR3 is built from 15 residues. In DNA, the CDR3 is TGTGCCAGCAGCCCACCGGGACAGGGGCTCTACGAGCAGTACTTC. This codes for CASSPPGQGLYEQYF.